Listed below are T cell receptor beta chains from one sample, sequenced in a study of T cell responses to AZD1222 COVID-19 vaccine. Generated by immunoSEQ multiplex PCR, the TCRdb table keeps only in-frame clones and is missing some. The table has roughly 180,000 clones, 90% to 95% seen once; the top ten hold 1.3%. The sample was peripheral blood, taken 28 days after the second AZD1222 dose. These receptors originate from an adult who received the AZD1222 COVID-19 vaccine. The CDR3 runs from the conserved cysteine through the conserved F or W. D genes are given only for firm matches. Where a row states a size, it is once, few, many or the class of an expanded clone; other rows omit it.

NA	NA	TRBV12-3/TRBV12-4	TRBJ1-1	CASSFSGGEAFF	TGTGCCAGCAGTTTTTCAGGAGGTGAAGCTTTCTTT
NA	NA	TRBV6-2/TRBV6-3	TRBJ1-5	CASSRRDGQRPQHF	TGTGCCAGCAGTCGACGGGACGGCCAGCGGCCCCAGCATTTT
NA	NA	TRBV13	TRBJ2-7	CASSFPDNSYEQYF	TGTGCCAGCAGCTTCCCGGACAACTCCTACGAGCAGTACTTC
once	TRBD2	TRBV3-1/TRBV3-2	TRBJ2-7	CASSQGGLAHYEQYF	TGTGCCAGCAGCCAAGGGGGACTAGCGCACTACGAGCAGTACTTC
NA	TRBD2	TRBV4-1	TRBJ2-4	CASSQEGTSGGALSRNIQYF	TGCGCCAGCAGCCAAGAGGGGACTAGCGGGGGGGCCTTGTCAAGAAACATTCAGTACTTC
NA	NA	TRBV19	TRBJ1-2	CASSIENYNYGYTF	TGTGCCAGTAGTATAGAAAATTACAACTATGGCTACACCTTC
NA	NA	TRBV10-3	TRBJ2-7	CAITDSYEQYF	TGTGCCATCACCGACTCCTACGAGCAGTACTTC
NA	NA	TRBV5-1	TRBJ1-2	CASSRDGQFYGYTF	TGCGCCAGCAGCCGGGACGGCCAGTTCTATGGCTACACCTTC
NA	NA	TRBV5-4	TRBJ1-1	CASSLGGNTEAFF	TGTGCCAGCAGCTTGGGAGGGAACACTGAAGCTTTCTTT
NA	TRBD2	TRBV27	TRBJ2-7	CASSLLAGGSYEQYF	TGTGCCAGCAGTTTATTAGCGGGAGGCTCCTACGAGCAGTACTTC
NA	NA	TRBV5-1	TRBJ1-2	CASTPGQGNYGYTF	TGCGCCAGCACCCCGGGGCAGGGTAACTATGGCTACACCTTC
few	NA	TRBV5-1	TRBJ1-5	CASSLDSVNQPQHF	TGCGCCAGCAGCCTGGACAGCGTCAATCAGCCCCAGCATTTT
NA	TRBD1	TRBV6-5	TRBJ1-2	CASSGQGRGHYGYTF	TGTGCCAGCAGCGGCCAGGGGAGGGGGCACTATGGCTACACCTTC
NA	NA	TRBV27	TRBJ1-2	CASSLRGSGYGYTF	TGTGCCAGCAGTTTGAGGGGTTCAGGCTATGGCTACACCTTC
NA	TRBD1	TRBV6-4	TRBJ1-6	CASSDGTDYSPLHF	TGTGCCAGCAGTGACGGGACAGACTATTCACCCCTCCACTTT
NA	NA	TRBV2	TRBJ1-2	CASSPSTGYYGYTF	TGTGCCAGCAGTCCTAGTACAGGGTACTATGGCTACACCTTC
NA	TRBD1	TRBV27	TRBJ2-7	CASSGDRAYEQYF	TGTGCCAGCAGTGGGGACAGGGCCTACGAGCAGTACTTC
few	TRBD1	TRBV30	TRBJ1-1	CAWSPGGDGAFF	TGTGCCTGGAGTCCAGGGGGCGATGGAGCTTTCTTT
few	NA	TRBV3-1/TRBV3-2	TRBJ1-2	CASSQGVILGGYTF	TGTGCCAGCAGCCAAGGGGTCATCCTAGGGGGCTACACCTTC
NA	NA	TRBV19	TRBJ1-1	CASSEWPNTEAFF	TGTGCCAGTAGTGAGTGGCCGAACACTGAAGCTTTCTTT
NA	NA	TRBV19	TRBJ2-1	CASTRTANLHNEQFF	TGTGCCAGTACTCGGACCGCGAACCTCCACAATGAGCAGTTCTTC
NA	TRBD2	TRBV29-1	TRBJ2-7	CSIGTSGRAGYEQYF	TGCAGCATCGGGACTAGCGGGAGGGCCGGGTACGAGCAGTACTTC
once	TRBD2	TRBV7-6	TRBJ2-7	CASSRTSGGSYEQYF	TGTGCCAGCAGTAGGACTAGCGGGGGGTCTTACGAGCAGTACTTC
NA	TRBD2	TRBV30	TRBJ2-1	CAWSGGLAVNEQFF	TGTGCCTGGAGTGGTGGACTAGCTGTGAATGAGCAGTTCTTC
NA	NA	TRBV4-2	TRBJ1-1	CASSQDTYTEAFF	TGTGCCAGCAGCCAAGATACGTACACTGAAGCTTTCTTT
NA	NA	TRBV25-1	TRBJ1-6	CASSEWGRSGYDSPLHF	TGTGCCAGCAGTGAGTGGGGGAGGAGCGGGTATGATTCACCCCTCCACTTT
NA	NA	TRBV28	TRBJ2-3	CASSLHASSSTDTQYF	TGTGCCAGCAGTTTACACGCCAGTTCTAGCACAGATACGCAGTATTTT
NA	NA	TRBV19	TRBJ1-2	CASSLPLYGTDYGYTF	TGTGCCAGTAGTCTTCCCCTTTACGGAACCGACTATGGCTACACCTTC
NA	NA	TRBV10-2	TRBJ1-4	CASSESQGLATNEKLFF	TGCGCCAGCAGTGAGTCGCAGGGTTTGGCAACTAATGAAAAACTGTTTTTT
NA	NA	TRBV4-3	TRBJ1-4	CASSRDYRVGGEKLFF	TGCGCCAGCAGTCGCGATTATAGGGTGGGTGGAGAAAAACTGTTTTTT
NA	NA	TRBV19	TRBJ2-3	CASSGQSTDTQYF	TGTGCCAGTAGTGGACAGTCCACAGATACGCAGTATTTT
NA	NA	TRBV29-1	TRBJ1-4	CSVESANEKLFF	TGCAGCGTTGAATCGGCTAATGAAAAACTGTTTTTT
NA	NA	TRBV29-1	TRBJ1-2	CSVEARATHYTF	TGCAGCGTTGAAGCCCGGGCGACTCACTACACCTTC
NA	NA	TRBV10-3	TRBJ2-7	CAISRYLGDEQYF	TGTGCCATCAGTCGATACCTAGGGGACGAGCAGTACTTC
NA	NA	TRBV6-4	TRBJ1-1	CASAGQPNTEAFF	TGTGCCAGCGCTGGACAGCCGAACACTGAAGCTTTCTTT
NA	NA	TRBV18	TRBJ1-1	CASSPPVGAEAFF	TGTGCCAGCTCACCACCGGTGGGGGCTGAAGCTTTCTTT
NA	NA	TRBV19	TRBJ1-4	CASWGADEKLFF	TGTGCCAGTTGGGGCGCGGATGAAAAACTGTTTTTT
NA	NA	TRBV7-9	TRBJ1-2	CASSSGSWDYGYTF	TGTGCCAGCAGCTCCGGGAGCTGGGACTATGGCTACACCTTC
few	NA	TRBV28	TRBJ2-7	CASRAEDGVGQYF	TGTGCCAGCAGAGCGGAGGACGGTGTGGGGCAGTACTTC
once	NA	TRBV19	TRBJ1-5	CASLDRGGNQPQHF	TGTGCCAGCCTCGACCGGGGAGGTAATCAGCCCCAGCATTTT
NA	NA	TRBV30	TRBJ1-1	CAWSPVGGITEAFF	TGTGCCTGGAGTCCAGTCGGGGGCATCACTGAAGCTTTCTTT
NA	TRBD2	TRBV7-2	TRBJ2-7	CASSLPQLAVQYF	TGTGCCAGCAGCTTACCCCAACTAGCGGTTCAGTACTTC
NA	NA	TRBV5-1	TRBJ1-5	CASSLTGRGNQPQHF	TGCGCCAGCAGCTTAACGGGGCGGGGTAATCAGCCCCAGCATTTT
few	TRBD2	TRBV6-5	TRBJ2-7	CASWAGTTYEQYF	TGTGCCAGCTGGGCAGGGACTACCTACGAGCAGTACTTC
NA	TRBD1	TRBV6-1	TRBJ1-3	CASSERGGRGNTIYF	TGTGCCAGCAGTGAAAGAGGGGGCCGTGGAAACACCATATATTTT
NA	NA	TRBV5-5	TRBJ1-5	CASSPSLGGNQPQHF	TGTGCCAGCAGTCCGTCTTTAGGGGGCAATCAGCCCCAGCATTTT
NA	TRBD2	TRBV19	TRBJ2-3	CASSIGTSGRTDTQYF	TGTGCCAGTAGTATAGGGACTAGCGGACGCACAGATACGCAGTATTTT
NA	TRBD1	TRBV5-6	TRBJ2-5	CASSSETGRETQYF	TGTGCCAGCAGCTCGGAGACAGGGCGAGAGACCCAGTACTTC
NA	TRBD1	TRBV14	TRBJ1-1	CASSQAGTANTEAFF	TGTGCCAGCAGCCAAGCCGGGACAGCGAACACTGAAGCTTTCTTT